This TCR beta chain is from a study of blood T cells in healthy people across ages. Study-wide findings and caveats: Because donor CMV status was unknown, expanded clonotype changes were possibly confounded. PBMCs were not sorted, which prevented a conclusive comparison of naive versus antigen-experienced cells.

There are many counts of this clonotype. What it recognizes is unknown. A second about 7 to 11 cycle PCR used barcoded and J-beta primers. TCRdb analysed the 5' RACE reads with MiXCR anew, one entry per CDR3 protein. The sample lists roughly 2 million distinct CDR3 sequences; around half were seen once. The sequenced sample consisted of blood. This receptor was taken from a woman aged 40 to 49 in good health.

CDR3 sequence reads: CASREGGSGANVLTF. The CDR3 bases are TGCGCCAGCAGGGAAGGAGGTTCTGGGGCCAACGTCCTGACTTTC. The chain recombines TRBV5-1 with TRBJ2-6; a weak D match, TRBD2 (5 bases). Germline assignment: CDR1 SGHRS and CDR2 YFSETQ. The CDR3 is 15 residues long. The V end lost 5 bases, the J end lost 1 base, and 10 bases lay between the germline ends.